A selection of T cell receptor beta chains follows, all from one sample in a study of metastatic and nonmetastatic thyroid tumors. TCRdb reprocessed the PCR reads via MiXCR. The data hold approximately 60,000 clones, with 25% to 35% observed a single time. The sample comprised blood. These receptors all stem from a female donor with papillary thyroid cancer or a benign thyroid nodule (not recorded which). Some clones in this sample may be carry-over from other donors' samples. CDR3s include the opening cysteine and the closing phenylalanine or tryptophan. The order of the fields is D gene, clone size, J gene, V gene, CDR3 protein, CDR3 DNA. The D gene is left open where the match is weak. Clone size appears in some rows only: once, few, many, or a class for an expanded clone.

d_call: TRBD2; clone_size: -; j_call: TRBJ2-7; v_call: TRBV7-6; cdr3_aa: CASSLTSGEREQYF; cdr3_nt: TGTGCCAGCAGCTTGACTAGCGGGGAGAGGGAGCAGTACTTC
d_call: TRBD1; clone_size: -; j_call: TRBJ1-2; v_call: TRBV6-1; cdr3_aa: CASGTGEGYTF; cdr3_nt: TGTGCCAGCGGAACAGGGGAAGGCTACACCTTC
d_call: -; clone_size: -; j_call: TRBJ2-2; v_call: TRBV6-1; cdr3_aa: CASNRRNTGELFF; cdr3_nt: TGTGCCAGTAATCGGAGAAACACCGGGGAGCTGTTTTTT
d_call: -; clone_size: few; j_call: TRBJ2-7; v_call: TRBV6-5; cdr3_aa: CASSSRLSRHLYEQYF; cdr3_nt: TGTGCCAGCAGTTCGAGACTATCACGCCATCTCTACGAGCAGTACTTC
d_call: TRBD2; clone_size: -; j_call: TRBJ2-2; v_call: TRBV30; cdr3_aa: CAWSAGLNTGELFF; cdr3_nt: TGTGCCTGGAGTGCGGGACTAAACACCGGGGAGCTGTTTTTT
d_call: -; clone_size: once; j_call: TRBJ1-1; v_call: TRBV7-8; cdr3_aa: CASSISLNTEAFF; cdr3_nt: TGTGCCAGCAGCATATCTCTGAACACTGAAGCTTTCTTT
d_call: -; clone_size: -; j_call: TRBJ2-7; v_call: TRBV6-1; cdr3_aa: CASLGTDYYEQYF; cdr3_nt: TGTGCCAGCCTCGGGACGGATTACTACGAGCAGTACTTC
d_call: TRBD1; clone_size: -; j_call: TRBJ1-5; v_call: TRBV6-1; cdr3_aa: CASSENRGNQPQHF; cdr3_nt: TGTGCCAGCAGTGAGAACAGGGGTAATCAGCCCCAGCATTTT
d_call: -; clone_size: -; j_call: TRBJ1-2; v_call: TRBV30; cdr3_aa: CAWSVVLNYGYTF; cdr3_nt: TGTGCCTGGAGTGTAGTTTTAAACTATGGCTACACCTTC
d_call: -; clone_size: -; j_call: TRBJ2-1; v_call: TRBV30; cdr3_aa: CAWRTDGSQNEQFF; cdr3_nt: TGTGCCTGGAGGACAGACGGGAGCCAGAATGAGCAGTTCTTC
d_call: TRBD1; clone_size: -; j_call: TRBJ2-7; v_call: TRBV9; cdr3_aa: CASSAEDRGGYEQYF; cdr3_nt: TGTGCCAGCAGCGCCGAGGACAGGGGCGGCTACGAGCAGTACTTC
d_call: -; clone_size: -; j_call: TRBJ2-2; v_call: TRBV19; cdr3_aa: CASSTKGQGRTGELFF; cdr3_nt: TGTGCCAGTAGTACAAAGGGACAAGGAAGGACCGGGGAGCTGTTTTTT
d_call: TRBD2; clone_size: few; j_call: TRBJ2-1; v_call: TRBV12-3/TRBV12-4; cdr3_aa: CASTSGRASNNEQFF; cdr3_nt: TGTGCCAGCACCAGCGGGAGGGCTTCTAACAATGAGCAGTTCTTC
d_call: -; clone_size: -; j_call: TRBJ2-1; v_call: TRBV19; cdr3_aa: CASSMGVGEQFF; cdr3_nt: TGTGCCAGTAGTATGGGGGTTGGGGAGCAGTTCTTC
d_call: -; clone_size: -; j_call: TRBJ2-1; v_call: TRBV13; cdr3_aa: CASSSRWDEQFF; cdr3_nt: TGTGCCAGCAGCTCCCGGTGGGATGAGCAGTTCTTC
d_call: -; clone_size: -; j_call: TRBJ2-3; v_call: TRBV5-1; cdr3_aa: CASSLLTPDTQYF; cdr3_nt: TGCGCCAGCAGCCTCCTTACACCAGATACGCAGTATTTT
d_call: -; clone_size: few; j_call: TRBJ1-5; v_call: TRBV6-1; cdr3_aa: CASLDSHSNQPQHF; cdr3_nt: TGTGCCAGCTTGGACAGCCATAGCAATCAGCCCCAGCATTTT
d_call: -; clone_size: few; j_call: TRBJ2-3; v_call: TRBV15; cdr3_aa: CATSSLHSASTDTQYF; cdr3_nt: TGTGCCACCAGCAGCCTACACAGCGCGAGCACAGATACGCAGTATTTT
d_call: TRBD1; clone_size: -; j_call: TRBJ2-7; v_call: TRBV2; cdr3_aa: CASSASPGQGYEQYF; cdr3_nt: TGTGCCAGCAGCGCCTCCCCGGGACAGGGCTACGAGCAGTACTTC
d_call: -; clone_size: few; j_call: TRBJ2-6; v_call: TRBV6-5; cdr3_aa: CASSYDTGANVLTF; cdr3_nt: TGTGCCAGCAGTTACGACACTGGGGCCAACGTCCTGACTTTC
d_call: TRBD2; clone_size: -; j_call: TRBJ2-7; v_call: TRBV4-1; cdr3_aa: CASSPGGLGEQYF; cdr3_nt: TGCGCCAGCAGCCCCGGGGGGTTGGGCGAGCAGTACTTC
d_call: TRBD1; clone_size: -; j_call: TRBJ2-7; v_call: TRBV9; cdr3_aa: CASSVAVTGGNEQYF; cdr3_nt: TGTGCCAGCAGCGTAGCTGTAACAGGGGGCAACGAGCAGTACTTC
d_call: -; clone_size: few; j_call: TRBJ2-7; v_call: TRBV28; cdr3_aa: CASSTTSNYEQYF; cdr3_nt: TGTGCCAGCAGTACGACTAGTAACTACGAGCAGTACTTC
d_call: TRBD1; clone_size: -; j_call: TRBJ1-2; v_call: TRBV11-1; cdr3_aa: CASSPGQGGNYGYTF; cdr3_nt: TGTGCCAGCAGCCCGGGACAGGGAGGCAACTATGGCTACACCTTC
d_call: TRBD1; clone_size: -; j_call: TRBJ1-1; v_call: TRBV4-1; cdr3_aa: CASSQGRGQNTEAFF; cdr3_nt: TGCGCCAGCAGCCAAGGCAGGGGGCAGAACACTGAAGCTTTCTTT
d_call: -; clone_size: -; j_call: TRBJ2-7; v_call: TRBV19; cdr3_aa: CASSINSWDWNYEQYF; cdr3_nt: TGTGCCAGTAGTATAAATTCCTGGGACTGGAATTACGAGCAGTACTTC
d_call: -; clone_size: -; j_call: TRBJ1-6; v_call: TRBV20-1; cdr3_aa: CSARQVQNSPLHF; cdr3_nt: TGCAGTGCTAGACAGGTTCAGAATTCACCCCTCCACTTT
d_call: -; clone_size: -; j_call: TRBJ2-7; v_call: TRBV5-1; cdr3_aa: CASSLDREVREQYF; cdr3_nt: TGCGCCAGCAGCTTGGACAGGGAGGTACGCGAGCAGTACTTC
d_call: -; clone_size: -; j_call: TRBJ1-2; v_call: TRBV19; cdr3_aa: CASSYRTYGYTF; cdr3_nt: TGTGCCAGTAGTTACAGGACCTATGGCTACACCTTC
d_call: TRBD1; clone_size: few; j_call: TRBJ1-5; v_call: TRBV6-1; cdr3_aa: CASRRGQDSNQPQHF; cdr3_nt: TGTGCCAGCAGGCGAGGACAGGATAGTAATCAGCCCCAGCATTTT
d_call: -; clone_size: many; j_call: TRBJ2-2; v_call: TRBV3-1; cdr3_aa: CASTERGELFF; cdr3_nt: TGTGCCAGCACCGAAAGGGGGGAGCTGTTTTTT
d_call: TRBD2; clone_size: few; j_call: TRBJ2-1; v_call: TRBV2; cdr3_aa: CASSVQREGRGYNEQFF; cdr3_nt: TGTGCCAGCAGTGTCCAGCGGGAGGGCCGGGGGTACAATGAGCAGTTCTTC
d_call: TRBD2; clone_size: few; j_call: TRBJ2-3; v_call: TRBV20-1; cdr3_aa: CSAGTSGRRGGDTQYF; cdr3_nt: TGCAGTGCCGGGACTAGCGGGAGAAGGGGTGGAGATACGCAGTATTTT
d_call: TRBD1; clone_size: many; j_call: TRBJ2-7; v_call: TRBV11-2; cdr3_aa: CASSSQSWTGSYEQYF; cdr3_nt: TGTGCCAGCAGCTCTCAAAGTTGGACAGGGTCCTACGAGCAGTACTTC
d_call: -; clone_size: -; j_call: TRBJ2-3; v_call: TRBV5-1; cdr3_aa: CASSQRPDTQYF; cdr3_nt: TGCGCCAGCAGCCAGCGACCCGATACGCAGTATTTT
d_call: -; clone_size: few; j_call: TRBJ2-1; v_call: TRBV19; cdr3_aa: CASSQGNYNEQFF; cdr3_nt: TGTGCCAGTAGTCAAGGGAACTACAATGAGCAGTTCTTC
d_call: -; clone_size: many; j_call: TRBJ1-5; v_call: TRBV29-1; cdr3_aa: CSVGDGSSNQPQHF; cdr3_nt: TGCAGCGTTGGGGACGGTAGCTCCAATCAGCCCCAGCATTTT
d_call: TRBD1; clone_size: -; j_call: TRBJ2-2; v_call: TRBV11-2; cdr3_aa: CASSATGTATGELFF; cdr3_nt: TGTGCCAGCAGCGCCACCGGGACAGCCACCGGGGAGCTGTTTTTT
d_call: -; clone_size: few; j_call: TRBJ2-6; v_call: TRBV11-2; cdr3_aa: CASSLYSPSGANVLTF; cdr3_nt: TGTGCCAGCAGCTTATACTCTCCCTCTGGGGCCAACGTCCTGACTTTC
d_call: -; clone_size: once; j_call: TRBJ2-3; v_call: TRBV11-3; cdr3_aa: CASSPTRFSDTQYF; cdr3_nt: TGTGCCAGCAGCCCTACTAGATTTTCAGATACGCAGTATTTT
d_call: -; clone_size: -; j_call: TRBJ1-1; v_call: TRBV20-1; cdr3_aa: CSARSGAMNTEAFF; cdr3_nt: TGCAGTGCTAGATCGGGGGCGATGAACACTGAAGCTTTCTTT
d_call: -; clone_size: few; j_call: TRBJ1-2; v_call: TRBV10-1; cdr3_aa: CASSASRGYGYTF; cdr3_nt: TGCGCCAGCAGTGCTAGCAGGGGCTATGGCTACACCTTC
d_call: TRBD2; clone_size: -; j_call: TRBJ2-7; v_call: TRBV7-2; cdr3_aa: CASSSVAGGHEQYF; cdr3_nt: TGTGCCAGCAGCTCCGTTGCGGGAGGGCACGAGCAGTACTTC
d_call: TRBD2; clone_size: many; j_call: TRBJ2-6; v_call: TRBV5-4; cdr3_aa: CASSLDFGGRSGANVLTF; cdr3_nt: TGTGCCAGCAGCTTGGATTTCGGCGGGAGGTCTGGGGCCAACGTCCTGACTTTC
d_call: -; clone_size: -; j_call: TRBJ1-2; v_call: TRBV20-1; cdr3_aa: CSAPSLDGLYGYTF; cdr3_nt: TGCAGTGCCCCATCCCTGGACGGACTCTATGGCTACACCTTC
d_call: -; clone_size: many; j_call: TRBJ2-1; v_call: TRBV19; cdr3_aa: CASSIVGGIAYNEQFF; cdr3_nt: TGTGCCAGTAGTATCGTGGGCGGGATAGCCTACAATGAGCAGTTCTTC
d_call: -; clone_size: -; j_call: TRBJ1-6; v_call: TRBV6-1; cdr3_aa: CASRGLGAYNSPLHF; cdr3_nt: TGTGCCAGCAGGGGCCTGGGAGCCTATAATTCACCCCTCCACTTT
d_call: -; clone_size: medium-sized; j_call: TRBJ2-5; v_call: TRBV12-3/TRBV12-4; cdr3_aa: CASSLLETQYF; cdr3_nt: TGTGCCAGCAGTTTATTAGAGACCCAGTACTTC
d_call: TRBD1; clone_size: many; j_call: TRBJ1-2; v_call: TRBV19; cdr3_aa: CASSRDRVHGYTF; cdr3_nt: TGTGCCAGTAGTAGGGACAGGGTACATGGCTACACCTTC